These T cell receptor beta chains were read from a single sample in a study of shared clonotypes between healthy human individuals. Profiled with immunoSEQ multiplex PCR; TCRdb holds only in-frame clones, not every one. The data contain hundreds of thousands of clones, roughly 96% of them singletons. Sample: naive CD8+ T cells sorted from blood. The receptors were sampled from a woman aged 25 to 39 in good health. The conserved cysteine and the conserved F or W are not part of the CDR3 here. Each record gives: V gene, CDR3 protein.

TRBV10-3,AISAPLQETQY
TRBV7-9,ASRPTGEGYEQY
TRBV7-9,ASSFGPGELF
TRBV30,AWSVSLGDTEAF
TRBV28,ASSPRRLRFSGANVLT
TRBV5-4,ASSLTPGQGMNGYT
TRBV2,ASSELRTQGVDEQY
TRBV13,ASSPPGWRELF
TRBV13,ASSVSGTGVYNEQF
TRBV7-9,ASSLSTGPWEQY
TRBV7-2,ASSLVSTGELF
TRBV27,ASSYDISYEQY
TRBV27,ASSSTGPDEQY
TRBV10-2,ASSVGVSGNTIY
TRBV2,ASRSGLAVEQF
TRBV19,ASSIGRQGHNQPQH
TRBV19,ASSILASDSEQY
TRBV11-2,ASSRMVAAITGELF
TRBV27,ASRPEEREMTYEQY
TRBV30,AWSVVWGQDNEQF
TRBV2,ASSWTGTQY
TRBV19,ASTLGGSGYT
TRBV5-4,ASSFAEVETQY
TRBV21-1,ASSKHRSSGNTIY
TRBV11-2,ASSLAGTDYGYT
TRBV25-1,ASSEFRNNEQF
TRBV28,ASSSRLGESHTYEQY